The sequence of this T cell receptor beta chain was determined in a study of early T cells in non-severe SARS-CoV-2 infection. Attached unique molecular identifiers marked individual cDNA molecules. In TCRdb, the 5' RACE reads were re-called with MiXCR into one record per CDR3 protein. The sample contains around 27,000 distinct CDR3 sequences, roughly a tenth of which appear only once. Sequencing was performed on whole blood. The receptor comes from an adult who was a healthcare worker with PCR-confirmed SARS-CoV-2 infection or an uninfected control (not recorded which).

The CDR3 here is CSVARFQETQYF. The CDR3 DNA reads as TGCAGCGTTGCCAGATTCCAAGAGACCCAGTACTTC. The chain uses TRBV29-1 and TRBJ2-5; no clear D. Germline CDR1 is SQVTM and CDR2 is ANQGSEA. This CDR3 has 12 residues. V was shortened by 4 bases and J by 1 base, with 7 bases between the two germline ends.